This T cell receptor (beta chain) was documented in a study of cytomegalovirus exposure and HLA in healthy donors. The study, taken as a whole, reports: The study flagged roughly 150 TCR beta chains as cytomegalovirus-associated. Accounts indicate the classifier identified cytomegalovirus status with strong specificity and sensitivity.

Researchers ran the PCR with 60 Vbeta and 13 Jbeta primers. This table comes from immunoSEQ multiplex PCR, and its TCRdb copy is limited to in-frame clones, with some not included. The data hold around 140,000 clones, with approximately 77% observed a single time. Details on this clone: What it recognizes is unknown.

The CDR3 has 17 amino acids. Germline lookup yields CDR1 MNHEY and CDR2 SMNVEV (reference sequence). Trimming removed 5 bases from V and 0 bases from J, with 19 bases in between. Sequences were obtained from PBMCs. This clonotype was sampled from an older woman in good health and CMV-seronegative. The chain couples TRBV27 to TRBJ1-2; D not certain. For the CDR3, the DNA is TGTGCCAGCAGTCGGGGAGGGCACCTGACCCCTAACTATGGCTACACCTTC. Its translation is CASSRGGHLTPNYGYTF.